This TCR beta chain was recorded in a study of immune evolution from preneoplasia to lung adenocarcinoma. Study summary: HLA loss of heterozygosity: 5.5% to 8.5% AIS, around 16% MIA, about 35% ADC, none AAH.

Each case's diagnosis was confirmed by two pathologists on H&E. Macro-dissection enriched premalignant or tumor cells before nucleic acid extraction. Study conclusions and caveats: Clonality was highest in normal lung, lower in later-stage lesions apparently.

Germline V gene data show CDR1 as MNHNY and CDR2 as SVGAGI (reference sequence). Germline trimming cut 7 bases from V and 6 bases from J; bases unmatched to any gene: 5. The CDR3 is 13 amino acids. Sequencing used immunoSEQ multiplex PCR; TCRdb keeps in-frame clones, though not all of them. The sample shows fewer than 9,500 clones, around 75% of them seen only once. As regards this clone: Its antigen remains unknown.

Specimen: FFPE minimally invasive lung adenocarcinoma tissue. The sequence derives from a donor at least 70 years old with lung adenocarcinoma. The chain links TRBV6-6 to TRBJ2-5, with 10 bases fitting TRBD1. The CDR3 DNA sequence: TGTGCCAGCAAACCGGGACAGGGGAAGACCCAGTACTTC. It specifies CASKPGQGKTQYF.